A single sample gave rise to the 16 T cell receptor beta chains below, sequenced in a study of cytomegalovirus exposure and HLA in healthy donors. Use of 60 Vbeta and 13 Jbeta primers characterized the PCR. Libraries were prepared by immunoSEQ multiplex PCR; TCRdb keeps only in-frame clonotypes and omits some of them. The sample lists about 180,000 clones; approximately 80% were seen once. Sample: PBMCs. Receptors originate from a girl under 18 in good health and CMV-seropositive.

V and J are TRBV4-2 and TRBJ2-3; D remains unclear. Germline lookup yields CDR1 LGHNA and CDR2 YNFKEQ. V dropped 0 bases and J dropped 1 base, with 14 bases sitting between them. There are 17 residues in the CDR3. CDR3 sequence reads: CASSQDPPQVGTDTQYF. Here the CDR3 DNA reads TGTGCCAGCAGCCAAGATCCACCCCAGGTTGGCACAGATACGCAGTATTTT.

This clone was seen only a few times. The chain uses TRBV2 and TRBJ1-5, with TRBD1 matching over 9 bases. The CDR3 totals 15 residues. J gave up 5 bases and V 6 bases, and 8 bases lay outside the gene matches. Germline CDR1 is SNHLY and CDR2 is FYNNEI. The CDR3 bases are TGTGCCAGCAGAATCCCGGGACAGGGCGATCAGCCCCAGCATTTT. Translation gives CASRIPGQGDQPQHF.

In this sample, this clone turned up a few times. One end of the junction fails to match germline, which may point to a read error. The chain links TRBV30 to TRBJ1-2; D is perhaps TRBD1 (6 bases). This CDR3 is 9 amino acids long. The germline gives CDR1 GTSNPN, CDR2 SVGIG (reference sequence). Here the CDR3 reads CAGQRDAYF. The CDR3 DNA follows: TGTGCCGGACAGCGGGACGCTTACTTC. The whole variable domain, remainder taken from reference TRBV30 and TRBJ1-2, is SQTIHQWPATLVQPVGSPLSLECTVEGTSNPNLYWYRQAAGRGLQLLFYSVGIGQISSEVPQNLSASRPQDRQFILSSKKLLLSDSGFYLCAGQRDAYFGSGTRLTVV.

Written as DNA, the CDR3 is TGCAGCGTTGGACAGGGACGGGATACGCAGTATTTT. This sequence encodes CSVGQGRDTQYF. This chain joins TRBV29-1 and TRBJ2-3; 7 nucleotides line up with TRBD1. The germline V gene has CDR1 SQVTM and CDR2 ANQGSEA. With 4 bases clipped from V and 6 bases from J, the junction kept 4 bases outside the gene matches. The CDR3 sequence is 12 residues long.

The genes are TRBV7-2 and TRBJ2-7; 7 bases fit TRBD1. V shed 5 bases and J 0 bases; nucleotides not matched to a gene: 7. Per the germline V gene, CDR1 is SGHTA and CDR2 is FQGNSA. The CDR3 sequence is 15 residues long. CDR3 loop: CASSPRQGFSYEQYF. The CDR3 DNA sequence: TGTGCCAGCAGCCCCCGACAGGGCTTCTCCTACGAGCAGTACTTC.

This clone occurred once. CDR3 sequence reads: CASSDRYEQYF. The CDR3 region has the DNA TGTGCCAGCAGTGACCGCTACGAGCAGTACTTC. The chain recombines TRBV2 with TRBJ2-7; D uncertain. CDR1 is SNHLY and CDR2 is FYNNEI in the germline V gene. The CDR3 spans 11 residues. V was clipped by 3 bases and J by 3 bases, with 3 bases between them.

The genes are TRBV15 and TRBJ2-1, with 7 bases aligning to TRBD1. The CDR3 is 17 amino acids. Germline V gene lookup returns CDR1 LNHNV and CDR2 YYDKDF (reference sequence). The V and J ends lost 4 bases and 7 bases, in that order; junction bases with no gene match: 16. CDR3 in amino acids: CATSNRVQGVGVNEQFF. In DNA form, the CDR3 reads TGTGCCACCAGCAACAGAGTGCAGGGGGTCGGAGTAAATGAGCAGTTCTTC.

The J gene is TRBJ2-1, the V gene TRBV28, with a tentative D call TRBD2 (5 bases). The CDR3 has 15 amino acids. With 5 bases removed from V and 6 bases from J, the gap between germline ends came to 17 bases. Looked up from germline, CDR1 is MDHEN and CDR2 is SYDVKM. The CDR3 loop reads CASSRPSPPFNEQFF. The DNA for the CDR3 is TGTGCCAGCAGTCGGCCTAGCCCACCTTTCAATGAGCAGTTCTTC.

The chain combines TRBV5-1 with TRBJ1-2; the D is unclear. CDR1 is SGHRS, CDR2 YFSETQ, per germline. There are 14 residues in the CDR3. V lost 4 bases to trimming and J lost 1 base, with 11 bases between them. The CDR3 spells CASSPYGVNYGYTF. In nucleotides, the CDR3 is TGCGCCAGCAGCCCTTACGGGGTTAACTATGGCTACACCTTC.

J is TRBJ1-2 and V is TRBV4-2; no clear D gene. Germline values: CDR1 LGHNA, CDR2 YNFKEQ. The CDR3 runs to 13 residues. Trimming cost V 6 bases and J 2 bases, with 10 bases left between them. In DNA, the CDR3 is TGTGCCAGCAGAGGAGGGTTCAACTATGGCTACACCTTC. Its translation is CASRGGFNYGYTF.

The chain employs TRBV5-1 and TRBJ1-1; perhaps TRBD1 as D (6 bases). Deletions cut 1 base from V and 0 bases from J, with 7 bases between. Germline V gene sequence: CDR1 SGHRS, CDR2 YFSETQ. CDR3 size: 14 residues. CDR3 protein: CASSLTGMNTEAFF. The CDR3 DNA follows: TGCGCCAGCAGCTTGACAGGGATGAACACTGAAGCTTTCTTT.

The chain employs TRBV30 and TRBJ2-2, with D hard to call. CDR1 GTSNPN and CDR2 SVGIG come from the germline V gene (reference sequence). The V end was cut by 4 bases, the J end by 2 bases, with 11 bases between. The CDR3 extends over 14 amino acids. The CDR3 DNA is TGTGCCTGGACGCGCGGAATTAACACCGGGGAGCTGTTTTTT. It codes for CAWTRGINTGELFF. The whole variable domain, filled in from reference TRBV30 and TRBJ2-2, reads SQTIHQWPATLVQPVGSPLSLECTVEGTSNPNLYWYRQAAGRGLQLLFYSVGIGQISSEVPQNLSASRPQDRQFILSSKKLLLSDSGFYLCAWTRGINTGELFFGEGSRLTVL.

This chain uses TRBV10-1 with TRBJ2-7, with 9 bases aligning to TRBD1. The trim removed 4 bases at V and 3 bases at J, leaving 1 base unmatched. Germline values: CDR1 WNHNN, CDR2 SYGVQD (reference sequence). The length of the CDR3 is 13 residues. CDR3: CASSGTGVYEQYF. The CDR3 DNA sequence: TGCGCCAGCAGTGGGACAGGGGTCTACGAGCAGTACTTC.

This rearrangement joins TRBV7-2 to TRBJ2-3, with D unclear. V was trimmed by 2 bases and J by 2 bases, leaving 17 bases between them. Germline loops: CDR1 SGHTA, CDR2 FQGNSA. The CDR3 consists of 17 residues. Here the CDR3 DNA reads TGTGCCAGCAGCTTAATTACTAACCGCTTTAACACAGATACGCAGTATTTT. Its translation is CASSLITNRFNTDTQYF.

V usage is TRBV6-5 and J usage is TRBJ2-5, with 7 bases fitting TRBD1. The J call could be wrong; TRBJ2-7 is a better fit for the DNA end. The V gene's germline CDR1 is MNHEY and CDR2 SVGAGI. The CDR3 covers 15 residues. The CDR3 reads CASRRGQTHSYEQYF. The CDR3 DNA sequence: TGTGCCAGCAGACGGGGACAGACACACTCCTACGAGCAGTACTTC.

The rearrangement uses TRBV6-1 and TRBJ2-7; D is possibly TRBD1 (6 bases). The germline gives CDR1 MNHNS, CDR2 SASEGT. This CDR3 region has 13 residues. V lost 6 bases and J lost 0, with 9 bases in between. CDR3 nucleotide sequence: TGTGCCAGCAGGATGGACAGCTCCTACGAGCAGTACTTC. The encoded protein is CASRMDSSYEQYF.